This T cell receptor (beta chain) was retrieved from a study of blood T cell repertoires in COVID-19. About the research overall: Material from acute and convalescent COVID-19 was sourced from the United States, Italy and Spain. Sources were T cells, B-cell-depleted T cells, or PBMCs; the material itself was cDNA or gDNA.

In the authors' methods: Amplification with reference gene primers provided the estimates of nucleated cell counts. The method was immunoSEQ multiplex PCR; TCRdb's version includes in-frame clones alone and lacks a portion of them. The D gene and trimming were derived from the DNA, and the V and J assignments and clone size from that table. The sample holds around 20,000 clones, 87% seen once. Sequenced: peripheral blood. The sequence was obtained from a human donor in a cohort sampled during active COVID-19. The donor label of this sample is uncertain.

CDR3 in amino acids: CASTSGGGPYNEQFF. The DNA of the CDR3 is TGTGCCAGCACCTCCGGCGGGGGCCCTTACAATGAGCAGTTCTTC. This chain uses TRBV11-3 with TRBJ2-1, with a weak D call TRBD2 (7 bases). CDR3 length: 15 residues. Trimming pared 7 bases from V and 4 bases from J, leaving 17 bases between. Per the germline V gene, CDR1 is SGHNT and CDR2 is YENEEA.